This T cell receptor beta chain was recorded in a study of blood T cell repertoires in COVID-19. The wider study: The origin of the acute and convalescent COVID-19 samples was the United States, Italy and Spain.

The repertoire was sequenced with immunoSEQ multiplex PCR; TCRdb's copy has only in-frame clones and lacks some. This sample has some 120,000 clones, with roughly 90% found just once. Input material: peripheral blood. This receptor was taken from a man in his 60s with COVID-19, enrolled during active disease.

The CDR3 sequence is CATSDGGANGYTF. The CDR3, as DNA: TGTGCCACCAGTGATGGGGGCGCGAATGGCTACACCTTC. V is TRBV24-1 and J is TRBJ1-2; the D gene is possibly TRBD1 (6 bases). CDR3 length equals 13 residues. In germline, CDR1 is KGHDR, CDR2 SFDVKD. The V end was cut by 3 bases, the J end by 6 bases, with 10 bases between.